This T cell receptor (beta chain) emerged from a study of blood T cells in healthy people across ages. The CDR3 loop spans 14 amino acids. Germline CDR1 SNHLY, CDR2 FYNNEI. A sample-barcoded 5' primer and a J-beta primer mix were used in a second PCR of about 7 to 12 cycles. TCRdb re-called the 5' RACE reads through MiXCR, storing one row per CDR3 protein. The data hold about 1.6 million distinct CDR3 sequences, with 30% to 35% observed a single time. Only a few counts were recorded for this clonotype. Compared with germline, one end of the junction differs, possibly owing to a read error. Material: blood. The chain recombines TRBV2 with TRBJ1-2, with TRBD1 matching 7 bases. The receptor comes from a woman aged 25-40 years in good health. The CDR3 reads CASSEGQVNYGYTF. Written as DNA, the CDR3 is TGTGCCAGCAGCGAAGGACAGGTTAACTATGGCTACACCTTC.